The following is a T cell receptor beta chain sequence with its context. Its antigen is not known. Data came from immunoSEQ multiplex PCR; TCRdb stores just in-frame clones and leaves some out. The table shows 150,000 or so clones, with roughly 91% occurring only once. The data are from a study of T cell responses to AZD1222 COVID-19 vaccine. Findings and limits, study-wide: CD4 TCRs associated with vaccination spanned spike, dominating at 160-218 and 743-854. Repertoire sampling occurred only after the peak T cell response. Females outnumbered males among donors, who were mostly white British; clonal diversity was possibly underestimated. Among AZD1222 vaccinees, only five to seven were seropositive at baseline.

V dropped 1 base and J dropped 0 bases, with 10 bases sitting between them. Germline V CDR1 and CDR2: SGHTA, FQGTGA. The CDR3 consists of 16 residues. This receptor was taken from an adult in good health. Specimen: peripheral blood, collected on day 0 of AZD1222 vaccination. V gene TRBV7-3 combines with J gene TRBJ2-1, with D possibly being TRBD2 (6 bases). Written as DNA, the CDR3 is TGTGCCAGCAGCTTAAGGGGCGGGACCTCCTACAATGAGCAGTTCTTC. This codes for CASSLRGGTSYNEQFF. Combining the CDR3 with reference TRBV7-3 and TRBJ2-1 gives the whole variable domain GAGVSQTPSNKVTEKGKYVELRCDPISGHTALYWYRQSLGQGPEFLIYFQGTGAADDSGLPNDRFFAVRPEGSVSTLKIQRTERGDSAVYLCASSLRGGTSYNEQFFGPGTRLTVL.